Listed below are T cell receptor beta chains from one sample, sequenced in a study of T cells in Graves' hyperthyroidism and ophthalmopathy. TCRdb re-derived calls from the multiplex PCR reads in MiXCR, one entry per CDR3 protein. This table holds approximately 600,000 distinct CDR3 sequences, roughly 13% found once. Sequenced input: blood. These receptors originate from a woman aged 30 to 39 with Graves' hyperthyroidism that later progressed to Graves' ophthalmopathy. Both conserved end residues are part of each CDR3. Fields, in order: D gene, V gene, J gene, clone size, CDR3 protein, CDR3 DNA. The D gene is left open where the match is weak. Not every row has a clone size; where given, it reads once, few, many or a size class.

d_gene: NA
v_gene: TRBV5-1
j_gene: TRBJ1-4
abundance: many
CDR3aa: CASSLGPQEKLFF
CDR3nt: TGCGCCAGCAGCTTGGGCCCACAGGAAAAACTGTTTTTT

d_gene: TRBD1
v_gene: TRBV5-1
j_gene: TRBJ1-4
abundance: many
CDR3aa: CASSLNRGQEKLFF
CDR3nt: TGCGCCAGCAGCTTGAACAGGGGGCAAGAAAAACTGTTTTTT

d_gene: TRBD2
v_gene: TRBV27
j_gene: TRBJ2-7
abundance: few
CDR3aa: CASGLLSTGTTYEQYF
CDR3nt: TGTGCCAGCGGTTTACTCTCCACCGGGACTACCTACGAGCAGTACTTC

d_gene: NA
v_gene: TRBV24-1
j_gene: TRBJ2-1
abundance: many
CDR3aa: CATSDPREIYNEQFF
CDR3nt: TGTGCCACCAGTGACCCTCGGGAGATCTACAATGAGCAGTTCTTC

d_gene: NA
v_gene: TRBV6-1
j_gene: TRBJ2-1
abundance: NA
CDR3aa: CASTLGDGNNEQFF
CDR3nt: TGTGCCAGCACCCTGGGGGACGGCAACAATGAGCAGTTCTTC

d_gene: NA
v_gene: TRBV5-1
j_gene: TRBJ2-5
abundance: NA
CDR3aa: CASSERKGEKTQYF
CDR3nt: TGCGCCAGCAGCGAGCGAAAGGGGGAAAAGACCCAGTACTTC

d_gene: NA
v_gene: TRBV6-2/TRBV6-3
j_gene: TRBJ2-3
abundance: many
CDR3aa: CANETRTSTDTQYF
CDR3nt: TGTGCCAACGAGACTAGGACTAGCACAGATACGCAGTATTTT

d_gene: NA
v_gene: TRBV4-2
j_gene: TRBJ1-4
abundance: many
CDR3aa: CASSQAVGVEKLFF
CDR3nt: TGTGCCAGCAGCCAAGCTGTTGGGGTTGAAAAACTGTTTTTT

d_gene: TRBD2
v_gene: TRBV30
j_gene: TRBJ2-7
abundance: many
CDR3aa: CAWKGKGLAKDEQYF
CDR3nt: TGTGCCTGGAAAGGAAAGGGACTAGCGAAAGACGAGCAGTACTTC

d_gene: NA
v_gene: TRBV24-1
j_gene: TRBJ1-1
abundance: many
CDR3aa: CATSDAGTKNTEAFF
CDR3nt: TGTGCCACCAGTGACGCCGGGACAAAGAACACTGAAGCTTTCTTT

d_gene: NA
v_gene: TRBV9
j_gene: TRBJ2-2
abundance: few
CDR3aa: CASSSPQEGATGELFF
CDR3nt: TGTGCCAGCAGCTCACCTCAAGAGGGAGCCACCGGGGAGCTGTTTTTT

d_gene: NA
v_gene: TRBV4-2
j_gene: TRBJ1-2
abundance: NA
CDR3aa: CASSQDSGTYGYTF
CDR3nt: TGTGCCAGCAGCCAAGATAGCGGTACCTATGGCTACACCTTC

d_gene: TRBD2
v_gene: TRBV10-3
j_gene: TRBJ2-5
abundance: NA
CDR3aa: CAISKRPGTSGQETQYF
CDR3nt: TGTGCCATCAGCAAACGTCCCGGGACTAGCGGGCAAGAGACCCAGTACTTC

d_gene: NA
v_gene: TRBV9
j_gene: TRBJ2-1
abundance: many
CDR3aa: CASSVDGGGEQFF
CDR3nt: TGTGCCAGCAGCGTAGATGGAGGAGGTGAGCAGTTCTTC

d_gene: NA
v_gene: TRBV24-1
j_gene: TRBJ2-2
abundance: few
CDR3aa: CATSDLGGPGELFF
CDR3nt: TGTGCCACCAGTGATTTAGGTGGACCCGGGGAGCTGTTTTTT

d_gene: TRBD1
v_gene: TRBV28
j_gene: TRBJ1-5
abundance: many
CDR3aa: CASSRTGVQPQHF
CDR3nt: TGTGCCAGCAGCCGTACAGGGGTTCAGCCCCAGCATTTT

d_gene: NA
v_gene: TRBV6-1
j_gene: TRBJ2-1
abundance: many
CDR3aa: CASSYRADPLRYNEQFF
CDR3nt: TGTGCCAGCAGTTACCGGGCAGACCCCCTTAGATACAATGAGCAGTTCTTC

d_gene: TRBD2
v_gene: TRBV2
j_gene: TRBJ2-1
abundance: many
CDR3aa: CASRGSGQNYNEQFF
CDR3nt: TGTGCCAGCCGAGGTAGCGGGCAGAACTACAATGAGCAGTTCTTC

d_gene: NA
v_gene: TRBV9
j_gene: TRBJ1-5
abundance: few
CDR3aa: CAMIPWFQPQHF
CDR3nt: TGTGCCATGATCCCGTGGTTCCAGCCCCAGCATTTT

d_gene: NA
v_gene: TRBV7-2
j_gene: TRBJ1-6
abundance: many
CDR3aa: CASSLTTPPQPLHF
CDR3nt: TGTGCCAGCAGCTTAACGACCCCACCCCAACCCCTCCACTTT

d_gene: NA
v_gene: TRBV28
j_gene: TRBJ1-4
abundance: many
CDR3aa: CASFGRGPTNEKLFF
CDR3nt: TGTGCCAGCTTCGGACGGGGCCCAACTAATGAAAAACTGTTTTTT

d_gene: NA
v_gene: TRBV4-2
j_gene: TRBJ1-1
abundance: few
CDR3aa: CASTTRGITEAFF
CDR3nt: TGTGCCAGCACGACCCGAGGGATCACTGAAGCTTTCTTT

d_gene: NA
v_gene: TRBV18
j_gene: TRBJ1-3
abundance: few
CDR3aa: CASSPSFSQTGNTIYF
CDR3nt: TGTGCCAGCTCGCCATCCTTCTCACAAACTGGAAACACCATATATTTT

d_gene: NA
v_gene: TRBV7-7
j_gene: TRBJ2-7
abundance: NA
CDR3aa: CASSLGAGLEQYF
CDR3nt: TGTGCTAGCAGCTTAGGGGCTGGATTGGAGCAGTACTTC

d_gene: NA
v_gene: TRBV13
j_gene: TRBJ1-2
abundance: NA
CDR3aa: CASSSDEDGNAYGYTF
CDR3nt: TGTGCCAGCAGCTCCGACGAGGACGGTAATGCCTATGGCTACACCTTC

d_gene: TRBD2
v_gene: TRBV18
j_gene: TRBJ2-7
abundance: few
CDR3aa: CASSPSGSTYEQYF
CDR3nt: TGTGCCAGCTCACCTAGCGGGTCGACCTACGAGCAGTACTTC

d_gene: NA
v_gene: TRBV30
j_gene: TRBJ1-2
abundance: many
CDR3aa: CAWRRKDGYYGYTF
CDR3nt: TGTGCCTGGAGGAGAAAGGACGGCTACTATGGCTACACCTTC

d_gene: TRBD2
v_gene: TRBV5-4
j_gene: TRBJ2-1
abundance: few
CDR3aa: CASSHMASGRGAYNEQFF
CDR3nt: TGTGCCAGCAGTCATATGGCTAGCGGGAGAGGCGCCTACAATGAGCAGTTCTTC

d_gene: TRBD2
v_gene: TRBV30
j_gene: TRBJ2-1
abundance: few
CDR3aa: CAWSLAGALDEQFF
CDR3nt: TGTGCCTGGAGCCTAGCGGGAGCCCTGGATGAGCAGTTCTTC

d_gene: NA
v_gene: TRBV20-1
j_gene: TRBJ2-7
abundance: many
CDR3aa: CSAKGRLPYEQYF
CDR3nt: TGCAGTGCTAAAGGACGGTTGCCCTACGAGCAGTACTTC

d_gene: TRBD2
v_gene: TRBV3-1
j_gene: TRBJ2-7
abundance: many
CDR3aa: CASSQGLAGGPGQYF
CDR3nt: TGTGCCAGCAGCCAAGGGCTAGCGGGAGGACCAGGGCAGTACTTC

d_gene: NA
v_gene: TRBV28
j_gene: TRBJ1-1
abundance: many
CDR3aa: CASSPQTGRGTEAFF
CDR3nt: TGTGCCAGCAGTCCCCAGACAGGTAGGGGCACTGAAGCTTTCTTT

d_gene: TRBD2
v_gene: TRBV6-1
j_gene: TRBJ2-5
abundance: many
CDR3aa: CAGGEGETQYF
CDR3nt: TGTGCCGGGGGGGAGGGGGAGACCCAGTACTTC